One and the same sample provided the 21 T cell receptor beta chains below, sequenced in a study of T-cell memory formation after mild COVID-19. From the 5' RACE reads, TCRdb called clonotypes with MiXCR, one entry per CDR3 protein. The sample holds under 250,000 distinct CDR3 sequences, around 9.5% seen once. The sequenced material came from PBMCs or a T cell subset sorted from them (not recorded which). The receptors here all came from a man in his late teens or twenties who had mild COVID-19 (a few samples of this study predate the infection). Cell type and time point are not known.

The rearrangement joins TRBV3-1 to TRBJ1-1, with D unclear. The CDR3 is 14 residues long. CDR1 is LGHDT and CDR2 is YNNKEL in the germline V gene (reference sequence). Trimming removed 0 bases at V and 1 base at J, with 6 bases between. CDR3 residues: CASSQDRPNTEAFF. The CDR3 bases are TGTGCCAGCAGCCAAGACAGGCCGAACACTGAAGCTTTCTTT.

This clonotype was counted a few times. This chain uses TRBV5-1 with TRBJ1-1; tentative D call: TRBD1 (6 bases). The V gene lost 0 bases and the J gene lost 7 bases, with 13 bases spanning the gap. CDR3 length: 14 residues. CDR1 is SGHRS and CDR2 is YFSETQ in the germline V gene. CDR3 DNA sequence: TGCGCCAGCAGCTTGGACAGGGTCTGGGGTGAAGCTTTCTTT. Its translation is CASSLDRVWGEAFF.

The chain is built from TRBV6-5 and TRBJ2-1; 10 bases fit TRBD2. CDR1 is MNHEY and CDR2 is SVGAGI in the germline V gene. V lost 6 bases to trimming and J lost 9 bases; unmatched junction nucleotides: 14. The CDR3 has 16 residues. The CDR3 loop reads CASRRVSGGAFVEQFF. In DNA form, the CDR3 reads TGTGCCAGCAGAAGAGTGAGCGGGGGGGCCTTCGTTGAGCAGTTCTTC.

This clonotype was seen more than once but under ten times. The V call is TRBV6-5, the J call TRBJ2-3; TRBD2 matches 11 bases. This CDR3 spans 17 amino acids. J was trimmed by 6 bases and V by 7 bases; bases with no gene match: 15. The V gene's germline CDR1 is MNHEY and CDR2 SVGAGI. CDR3 sequence: CASNSIPLAGGVDTQYF. Here the CDR3 DNA reads TGTGCCAGCAACTCGATCCCTTTAGCGGGGGGGGTTGATACGCAGTATTTT.

This clonotype was detected a few times. This chain connects TRBV5-1 to TRBJ1-2; possible D gene TRBD1, 5 bases. The CDR3 is 13 amino acids. V gave up 2 bases and J gave up 9 bases, with 14 bases separating them. From germline, CDR1 is SGHRS and CDR2 YFSETQ. The DNA for the CDR3 is TGCGCCAGCAGCTTAAAACAGGATGATCGCTACACCTTC. It encodes CASSLKQDDRYTF.

The gene calls are TRBV20-1 and TRBJ1-3; a weak D match, TRBD1 (5 bases). Germline V lookup: CDR1 DFQATT, CDR2 SNEGSKA (reference sequence). The CDR3 is 12 amino acids. CDR3 in amino acids: CSGRGSGNTIYF. CDR3 in DNA: TGCAGCGGAAGGGGATCTGGAAACACCATATATTTT.

This clonotype turned up a few times. The chain couples TRBV3-1 to TRBJ2-2; a weak D match, TRBD1 (7 bases). The CDR3 loop spans 17 amino acids. Deletions cut 6 bases from V and 1 base from J, with 18 bases between. CDR1 and CDR2 from the germline V gene are LGHDT and YNNKEL (reference sequence). The CDR3 DNA is TGTGCCAGCAGTCCTCTGGAGGGGGCACTGAACACCGGGGAGCTGTTTTTT. Protein: CASSPLEGALNTGELFF.

The chain is built from TRBV20-1 and TRBJ1-2; no firm D call. CDR1 DFQATT and CDR2 SNEGSKA come from the germline V gene (reference sequence). The CDR3 is 11 amino acids. Trimming stripped 3 bases from V and 3 bases from J, with 5 bases between. DNA for the CDR3: TGCAGTGCTAGCCCAGACTATGGCTACACCTTC. It translates to CSASPDYGYTF.

This clonotype has at least ten counts. In DNA, the CDR3 is TGTGCCAGCAGCTTACGGACTAGCGGGGGTATGAATACGCAGTATTTT. Translation: CASSLRTSGGMNTQYF. This chain uses TRBV7-2 with TRBJ2-3, with 13 bases identical to TRBD2. The V segment lost 2 bases and the J segment 7 bases; nucleotides outside the gene matches: 6. This CDR3 spans 16 amino acids. Germline V gene sequence: CDR1 SGHTA, CDR2 FQGNSA.

In its sample, this clonotype was seen many times. The V and J genes are TRBV6-5 and TRBJ2-5; TRBD1 matches at 9 bases. The CDR3 is made up of 16 amino acids. The V and J ends lost 0 bases and 2 bases, in that order; junction bases with no gene match: 4. Germline CDR1 MNHEY, CDR2 SVGAGI. The CDR3, as DNA: TGTGCCAGCAGTTACTCCACAGGGGGCTATCAAGAGACCCAGTACTTC. Its protein product is CASSYSTGGYQETQYF.

This clonotype appeared a few times. For the CDR3, the DNA is TGCGCCAGCAGCTTGGCGGGGCGAAGCACAGATACGCAGTATTTT. Protein sequence: CASSLAGRSTDTQYF. The chain recombines TRBV5-1 with TRBJ2-3; D tentatively reads TRBD1 or TRBD2 (5 bases each). The CDR3 is 15 amino acids. Germline assignment: CDR1 SGHRS and CDR2 YFSETQ. The V end lost 0 bases, the J end lost 0 bases, and 8 bases lay between the germline ends.

The chain's CDR3 is CAWRDGGRGGPLKETQYF. CDR3 nucleotide sequence: TGTGCCTGGAGGGATGGGGGGCGCGGAGGTCCCTTAAAAGAGACCCAGTACTTC. The chain is built from TRBV30 and TRBJ2-5, with D tentatively TRBD1 or TRBD2 (6 bases each). The V gene lost 3 bases and the J gene lost 3 bases, with 26 bases spanning the gap. The CDR3 spans 18 residues. CDR1 and CDR2 from the germline V gene are GTSNPN and SVGIG (reference sequence).

This clonotype was found a few times. The CDR3 DNA is TGCGCCAGCAGCCAAGATCCCAGGGGTAGGGAGCCCCAGCATTTT. It translates to CASSQDPRGREPQHF. The rearrangement links TRBV4-3 to TRBJ1-5; a possible D gene is TRBD1 (6 bases). This CDR3 has 15 amino acids. Germline values: CDR1 LGHNA, CDR2 YSLEER. Trimming stripped 0 bases from V and 8 bases from J, with 14 bases between.

This clonotype has only a few counts. This chain links TRBV10-3 with TRBJ1-6, with D unresolved. Germline CDR1 ENHRY, CDR2 SYGVKD. The CDR3 is 12 residues long. The V and J ends lost 2 bases and 6 bases respectively, with 2 bases between them. CDR3 nucleotides: TGTGCCATCAGTGAGGCTAATTCACCCCTCCACTTT. Protein product: CAISEANSPLHF.

This clonotype was counted many times. The chain joins TRBV11-2 to TRBJ2-3; 7 positions match TRBD1. Trimming removed 4 bases from V and 5 bases from J; junction bases left unmatched: 6. CDR3 size: 14 residues. Germline V gives CDR1 SGHAT, CDR2 FQNNGV. CDR3 residues: CASSSTGVEDTQYF. The CDR3 coding sequence is TGTGCCAGCAGCTCTACAGGGGTTGAAGATACGCAGTATTTT.

This clonotype was found many times. The chain combines TRBV7-2 with TRBJ2-2; weak D call: TRBD1 (5 bases). Trimming stripped 1 base from V and 0 bases from J, with 9 bases between. Germline lookup yields CDR1 SGHTA and CDR2 FQGNSA. This CDR3 is built from 16 residues. The CDR3 DNA reads as TGTGCCAGCAGCTTAGTGTCAGGGTCGAACACCGGGGAGCTGTTTTTT. This encodes CASSLVSGSNTGELFF.

The V and J genes are TRBV6-5 and TRBJ1-2; 10 positions match TRBD1. The germline gives CDR1 MNHEY, CDR2 SVGAGI. The CDR3 contains 15 residues. V lost 6 bases, J lost 3 bases, and 7 bases stayed unmatched. CDR3 in DNA: TGTGCCAGCAGATACCCGGGACAGGGGCACTATGGCTACACCTTC. Its protein product is CASRYPGQGHYGYTF.

This clonotype was found a few times. The chain recombines TRBV4-1 with TRBJ1-4; no clear D gene. This CDR3 contains 16 residues. The V gene's germline CDR1 is MGHRA and CDR2 YSYEKL. V shed 0 bases and J shed 2 bases, with 10 bases lying between them. DNA of the CDR3: TGCGCCAGCAGCCAAGATGGGCCAGCGACTAATGAAAAACTGTTTTTT. Protein sequence: CASSQDGPATNEKLFF.

This clonotype was found a few times. The V call is TRBV25-1, the J call TRBJ2-1; D assignment may be TRBD1 or TRBD2 (7 bases each). Germline-derived CDR1 and CDR2 are MGHDK and SYGVNS. The V gene lost 10 bases and the J gene lost 8 bases, with 18 bases spanning the gap. This CDR3 contains 13 residues. CDR3 nucleotide sequence: TGTGCCACCCTCAGGGGGGGAGGCGATGAGCAGTTCTTC. Translating it yields CATLRGGGDEQFF.

This clonotype occurred a few times. The chain combines TRBV18 with TRBJ2-7; D unclear. CDR1 and CDR2 from the germline V gene are KGHSH and LQKENI. V lost 1 base to trimming and J lost 5 bases, with 9 bases between them. The length of the CDR3 is 13 residues. The CDR3 is CASSPRSSDEQYV. The CDR3 nucleotides read TGTGCCAGCTCACCACGATCGTCGGACGAGCAGTACGTC.

This clonotype was seen a handful of times. J is TRBJ1-3 and V is TRBV6-5; D unclear. The germline V gene encodes CDR1 MNHEY and CDR2 SVGAGI. Between the trimmed V and J ends, which lost 2 bases and 1 base, there was a span of 9 bases. The CDR3 consists of 15 residues. CDR3 region: CASSYDISSGNTIYF. The DNA for the CDR3 is TGTGCCAGCAGTTACGACATCTCATCTGGAAACACCATATATTTT.